This TCR beta chain was recovered during a study of chemoradiotherapy in HPV16-positive cancers. Overall study context: Candidate HPV-specific clones and shared TCR motifs came from a couple of HPV16-positive patients. Study outcomes and limitations: Non-HPV-specific T cells did not expand in tumors during treatment, whereas candidate HPV-specific clones and E7-related motifs did.

As to this clone: Its antigen is still unknown.

TCRdb's copy holds only in-frame clones and misses some; the assay was immunoSEQ multiplex PCR. The sample gives approximately 9,000 clones, approximately 84% of which show up once; about 2.6% is in the top ten. The germline V gene encodes CDR1 MNHEY and CDR2 SMNVEV (reference sequence). This CDR3 is built from 13 residues. V was cut by 4 bases and J by 3 bases, with 7 bases left in between. This receptor was identified in a human donor with HPV-associated anogenital cancer. The sequencing used blood, collected from a patient who underwent chemoradiotherapy. V usage is TRBV27 and J usage is TRBJ1-5; D not resolved. CDR3 in amino acids: CASSWTNNQPQHF. CDR3 nucleotide sequence: TGTGCCAGCAGTTGGACCAACAATCAGCCCCAGCATTTT.